The present T cell receptor beta chain was sequenced within a study of cytomegalovirus exposure and HLA in healthy donors. V shed 1 base, J shed 2 bases, and the junction held 5 bases outside the gene matches. CDR1 is SNHLY, CDR2 FYNNEI, per germline. This CDR3 has 15 amino acids. Study-level points and caveats: Productive status was seen about 87% or about 30% of the time for most TCR beta V segments in an earlier analysis. Some TCR beta chains (164 of them) were listed as cytomegalovirus-associated. Some V segments could not be told apart, so they were left out, TRBV6-2 and TRBV6-3 among them.

Primers: 60 Vbeta forward and 13 Jbeta reverse. The repertoire was sequenced with immunoSEQ multiplex PCR; TCRdb's copy has only in-frame clones and lacks some. This table holds 75,000 to 80,000 clones, over 60% found once. Details on this clone: Its antigen is not identified.

The source of this sequence is a male donor in good health and CMV-seronegative. The sequenced sample consisted of PBMCs. The V gene is TRBV2, the J gene TRBJ2-7, with 7 bases aligning to TRBD2. The CDR3 is CASSEEASGPYEQYF. The DNA of the CDR3 is TGTGCCAGCAGTGAAGAGGCTAGCGGTCCCTACGAGCAGTACTTC.